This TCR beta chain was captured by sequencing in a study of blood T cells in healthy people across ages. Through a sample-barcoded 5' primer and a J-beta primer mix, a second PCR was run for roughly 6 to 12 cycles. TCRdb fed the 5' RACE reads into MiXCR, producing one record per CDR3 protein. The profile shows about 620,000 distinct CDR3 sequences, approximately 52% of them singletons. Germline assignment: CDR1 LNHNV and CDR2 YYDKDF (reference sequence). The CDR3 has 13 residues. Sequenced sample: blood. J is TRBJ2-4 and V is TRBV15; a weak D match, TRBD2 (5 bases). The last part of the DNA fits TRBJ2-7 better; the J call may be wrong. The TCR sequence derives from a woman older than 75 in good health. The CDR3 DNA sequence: TGTGCCACCAGCGATGGGGAGAGTTACGAGCAGTACTTC. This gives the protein CATSDGESYEQYF.